A selection of T cell receptor beta chains follows, all from one sample in a study of identical twins. TCRdb redid the calling of the 5' RACE reads with MiXCR, one entry per CDR3 protein. The repertoire includes 200,000 to 250,000 distinct CDR3 sequences, approximately 6.8% of them detected once, and under 6.5% sits in the top ten. The sample also formed part of further work on yellow fever vaccine responses in identical twins.

Sequencing was performed on CD8+ T cells sorted from blood. The receptors derive from a woman under 30 in good health. CDR3s include the opening cysteine and the closing phenylalanine or tryptophan. The order of the fields is J gene, V gene, D gene, clone size, CDR3 DNA, CDR3 protein. D genes are given only for firm matches. Size is stated for part of the rows, as once, few or many counts, or as a class when the clone is expanded.

j_call: TRBJ2-7; v_call: TRBV10-2; d_call: .; clone_size: .; cdr3_nt: TGCGCCAGCAGCAACGACGCTCAGGTGGTTAAGCAGTACTTC; cdr3_aa: CASSNDAQVVKQYF
j_call: TRBJ1-1; v_call: TRBV6-5; d_call: .; clone_size: few; cdr3_nt: TGTGCCAGCAGTTCGGGCGAGGATGAAGCTTTCTTT; cdr3_aa: CASSSGEDEAFF
j_call: TRBJ2-2; v_call: TRBV4-2; d_call: TRBD2; clone_size: few; cdr3_nt: TGTGCCAGCAGCCAAGAACTAGCGCCCACCGGGGAGCTGTTTTTT; cdr3_aa: CASSQELAPTGELFF
j_call: TRBJ2-3; v_call: TRBV11-2; d_call: .; clone_size: once; cdr3_nt: TGTGCCAGCAGCGAGTGGCGGGACAGACCGGGGGTCTATACGCAGTATTTT; cdr3_aa: CASSEWRDRPGVYTQYF
j_call: TRBJ2-7; v_call: TRBV4-2; d_call: TRBD2; clone_size: .; cdr3_nt: TGTGCCAGCAGCCAAGGGGTGGGGCTAGCGGGAACCTACGAGCAGTACTTC; cdr3_aa: CASSQGVGLAGTYEQYF
j_call: TRBJ2-1; v_call: TRBV5-1; d_call: .; clone_size: many; cdr3_nt: TGCGCCAGCAGCCTGAAGGGACTTGGCTACAATGAGCAGTTCTTC; cdr3_aa: CASSLKGLGYNEQFF
j_call: TRBJ2-1; v_call: TRBV7-2; d_call: .; clone_size: few; cdr3_nt: TGTGCCAGCAGCCCCGACAGGTCCGGTGAGCAGTTCTTC; cdr3_aa: CASSPDRSGEQFF
j_call: TRBJ2-1; v_call: TRBV11-3; d_call: TRBD2; clone_size: many; cdr3_nt: TGTGCCAGCAGCTTCGGGAGGGCGAACTACAATGAGCAGTTCTTC; cdr3_aa: CASSFGRANYNEQFF
j_call: TRBJ1-2; v_call: TRBV10-3; d_call: .; clone_size: many; cdr3_nt: TGTGCCATCAGTGAGTCGAGGGTTGGCTACACCTTC; cdr3_aa: CAISESRVGYTF
j_call: TRBJ2-3; v_call: TRBV10-3; d_call: TRBD1; clone_size: many; cdr3_nt: TGTGCCATCAGTGAGTCTGTCGGTCATCAGGGGGCTAAAGATACGCAGTATTTT; cdr3_aa: CAISESVGHQGAKDTQYF
j_call: TRBJ2-3; v_call: TRBV5-1; d_call: TRBD1; clone_size: many; cdr3_nt: TGCGCCAGCAGCTTGTCGACAGGGGATGTAGATACGCAGTATTTT; cdr3_aa: CASSLSTGDVDTQYF
j_call: TRBJ2-5; v_call: TRBV27; d_call: TRBD1; clone_size: .; cdr3_nt: TGTGCCAGCAGTTCCCGGGACAGGCCTCAAGAGACCCAGTACTTC; cdr3_aa: CASSSRDRPQETQYF
j_call: TRBJ1-1; v_call: TRBV5-6; d_call: .; clone_size: .; cdr3_nt: TGTGCCAGCAGCTCCACGACACAAAACACTGAAGCTTTCTTT; cdr3_aa: CASSSTTQNTEAFF
j_call: TRBJ2-2; v_call: TRBV4-1; d_call: TRBD1; clone_size: .; cdr3_nt: TGCGCCAGCAGCCTAAGAAGGGTCGGGACAGGGGGCCCCGGGGAGCTGTTTTTT; cdr3_aa: CASSLRRVGTGGPGELFF
j_call: TRBJ2-5; v_call: TRBV12-3/TRBV12-4; d_call: TRBD1; clone_size: few; cdr3_nt: TGTGCCAGCACCGGCCCCGATCCTAGGGGGCCAGAGACCCAGTACTTC; cdr3_aa: CASTGPDPRGPETQYF
j_call: TRBJ2-1; v_call: TRBV12-3/TRBV12-4; d_call: .; clone_size: few; cdr3_nt: TGTGCCAGCAGTTCCATCATGGTGGATGAGCAGTTCTTC; cdr3_aa: CASSSIMVDEQFF
j_call: TRBJ2-1; v_call: TRBV28; d_call: TRBD2; clone_size: many; cdr3_nt: TGTGCCAGCAGCCCTAGCGGGAGCTCCTACAATGAGCAGTTCTTC; cdr3_aa: CASSPSGSSYNEQFF
j_call: TRBJ2-7; v_call: TRBV3-1; d_call: TRBD2; clone_size: many; cdr3_nt: TGTGCCAGCAGCCCTAGCGGAGGCGGCTACGAGCAGTACTTC; cdr3_aa: CASSPSGGGYEQYF
j_call: TRBJ2-7; v_call: TRBV4-1; d_call: TRBD2; clone_size: many; cdr3_nt: TGCGCCAGCAGCCCCACCGGGACTAGTCGGTACGAGCAGTACTTC; cdr3_aa: CASSPTGTSRYEQYF
j_call: TRBJ2-5; v_call: TRBV11-1; d_call: .; clone_size: few; cdr3_nt: TGTGCCAGCACCCGGATGGGGGACGGGGAGACCCAGTACTTC; cdr3_aa: CASTRMGDGETQYF
j_call: TRBJ2-7; v_call: TRBV12-3/TRBV12-4; d_call: TRBD2; clone_size: .; cdr3_nt: TGTGCCAGCAGTCCCGGCCTAGCGGGACCCTACGAGCAGTACTTC; cdr3_aa: CASSPGLAGPYEQYF
j_call: TRBJ2-2; v_call: TRBV9; d_call: TRBD1; clone_size: many; cdr3_nt: TGTGCCAGCAGCCTAGGACAGGGCGCCACCGGGGAGCTGTTTTTT; cdr3_aa: CASSLGQGATGELFF
j_call: TRBJ2-1; v_call: TRBV21-1; d_call: .; clone_size: many; cdr3_nt: TGTGCCAGCAGCAAAGTCTGCGGGGACAGGGGGGGCAATGAGCAGTTCTTC; cdr3_aa: CASSKVCGDRGGNEQFF
j_call: TRBJ2-6; v_call: TRBV9; d_call: .; clone_size: .; cdr3_nt: TGTGCCAGCAGCGTCAAGATAGGGGGAGACGGTTTCTCTGGGGCCAACGTCCTGACTTTC; cdr3_aa: CASSVKIGGDGFSGANVLTF
j_call: TRBJ2-3; v_call: TRBV2; d_call: TRBD2; clone_size: .; cdr3_nt: TGTGCCAGCAGTGGGACTAGCGGACAAAGCACAGATACGCAGTATTTT; cdr3_aa: CASSGTSGQSTDTQYF
j_call: TRBJ2-7; v_call: TRBV7-6; d_call: TRBD1; clone_size: few; cdr3_nt: TGTGCCAGCAGCCCCTCGGGACAGTCCGTAGCCTACGAGCAGTACTTC; cdr3_aa: CASSPSGQSVAYEQYF
j_call: TRBJ2-1; v_call: TRBV28; d_call: TRBD2; clone_size: few; cdr3_nt: TGTGCCAGCAGTTCCATCCCCACCCGACTAGCTATCTCCAATGAGCAGTTCTTC; cdr3_aa: CASSSIPTRLAISNEQFF
j_call: TRBJ1-5; v_call: TRBV4-1; d_call: .; clone_size: .; cdr3_nt: TGCGCCAGCACCCAAAGGGTACAGAATTATCAGCCCCAGCATTTT; cdr3_aa: CASTQRVQNYQPQHF
j_call: TRBJ1-2; v_call: TRBV24-1; d_call: .; clone_size: many; cdr3_nt: TGTGCCACCAGTGAAGGGGCGAGCTATGGCTACACCTTC; cdr3_aa: CATSEGASYGYTF
j_call: TRBJ2-7; v_call: TRBV5-1; d_call: .; clone_size: many; cdr3_nt: TGCGCCAGCAGCTCGGGAGTTGGGACGTACGAGCAGTACTTC; cdr3_aa: CASSSGVGTYEQYF
j_call: TRBJ1-1; v_call: TRBV13; d_call: .; clone_size: many; cdr3_nt: TGTGCAACCGGGGGGCGGGCTGAAGCTTTCTTT; cdr3_aa: CATGGRAEAFF
j_call: TRBJ1-2; v_call: TRBV7-8; d_call: .; clone_size: few; cdr3_nt: TGTGCCAGCAGCCCCTGGAGCCTTAGTAGCCAGGAGTCTGGCTACACCTTC; cdr3_aa: CASSPWSLSSQESGYTF
j_call: TRBJ2-7; v_call: TRBV12-3/TRBV12-4; d_call: .; clone_size: .; cdr3_nt: TGTGCCAGCAGTCTCGGGGACTTTTCCTACGAGCAGTACTTC; cdr3_aa: CASSLGDFSYEQYF
j_call: TRBJ2-2; v_call: TRBV11-2; d_call: TRBD2; clone_size: few; cdr3_nt: TGTGCCAGCAGCTTTCCGACTAGCGGGAACACCGGGGAGCTGTTTTTT; cdr3_aa: CASSFPTSGNTGELFF
j_call: TRBJ2-7; v_call: TRBV9; d_call: TRBD1; clone_size: few; cdr3_nt: TGTGCCAGCAGCGTGGGACAGGGGGGGTACGAGCAGTACTTC; cdr3_aa: CASSVGQGGYEQYF
j_call: TRBJ2-7; v_call: TRBV12-3/TRBV12-4; d_call: .; clone_size: many; cdr3_nt: TGTGCCAGCAGTTTCCAGGGAATCTACGAGCAGTACTTC; cdr3_aa: CASSFQGIYEQYF
j_call: TRBJ2-7; v_call: TRBV28; d_call: .; clone_size: few; cdr3_nt: TGTGCCAGCAGTTTATTAGGCGGAAACTACGAGCAGTACTTC; cdr3_aa: CASSLLGGNYEQYF
j_call: TRBJ1-1; v_call: TRBV29-1; d_call: .; clone_size: many; cdr3_nt: TGCAGCGCAGGAGGAGGCATGAACACTGAAGCTTTCTTT; cdr3_aa: CSAGGGMNTEAFF
j_call: TRBJ2-2; v_call: TRBV13; d_call: TRBD1; clone_size: few; cdr3_nt: TGTGCCAGCAGCTCCAGCGACAGGGGGAGTTCCGGGGAGCTGTTTTTT; cdr3_aa: CASSSSDRGSSGELFF
j_call: TRBJ2-2; v_call: TRBV9; d_call: TRBD1; clone_size: many; cdr3_nt: TGTGCCAGCAGCGTAACAAGGGGGCGAGGCGGGGAGCTGTTTTTT; cdr3_aa: CASSVTRGRGGELFF
j_call: TRBJ2-3; v_call: TRBV12-3/TRBV12-4; d_call: TRBD2; clone_size: many; cdr3_nt: TGTGCCAGCAGTTTCTGGGGAGGGAACACAGATACGCAGTATTTT; cdr3_aa: CASSFWGGNTDTQYF
j_call: TRBJ2-2; v_call: TRBV29-1; d_call: .; clone_size: few; cdr3_nt: TGCAGCGTTGGCGAGGCTACCGGGGAGCTGTTTTTT; cdr3_aa: CSVGEATGELFF